The T cell receptor (beta chain) described here comes from a study of blood T cells in healthy people across ages. CDR3 length equals 13 residues. V was cut by 4 bases and J by 7 bases, with 13 bases left in between. Germline loops: CDR1 DFQATT, CDR2 SNEGSKA (reference sequence). It was with a sample-barcoded 5' primer and a J-beta primer mix that a second PCR of roughly 7 to 12 cycles was run. Each cDNA molecule, via a template-switch adaptor with 12 random nucleotides, was tagged. TCRdb called the 5' RACE reads again in MiXCR, with one record for every CDR3 protein. Of over 1,500,000 distinct CDR3 sequences listed, approximately 39% are singletons. As regards this clonotype: Its specificity is not known.

Study-wide findings and caveats: What prevented conclusive comparison of naive and antigen-experienced cells was that PBMCs were unsorted.

The sample, about 10 milliliters of peripheral blood, was drawn from each donor. The source of this sequence is a human donor in good health. The rearrangement links TRBV20-1 to TRBJ1-4; possibly TRBD1 for D (6 bases). Material: blood. The CDR3 loop is CSATGLGGEKLFF. The CDR3 coding sequence is TGCAGTGCTACAGGACTAGGGGGTGAAAAACTGTTTTTT.